This TCR beta chain was found in a study of T-cell memory formation after mild COVID-19. V lost 0 bases to trimming and J lost 1 base, with 4 bases between them. The CDR3 contains 14 residues. Germline values: CDR1 MNHEY, CDR2 SVGAGI. TCRdb reprocessed the 5' RACE reads with MiXCR, giving one entry per CDR3 protein. The sample lists 400,000 to 450,000 distinct CDR3 sequences; more than 15% were seen once. In its sample, this clonotype was seen a few times. This sequence originates from a man younger than 35 who had mild COVID-19 (a few samples of this study predate the infection). Cell type and time point are not known. Input material: PBMCs or a T cell subset sorted from them (not recorded which). V usage is TRBV6-5 and J usage is TRBJ1-5; the D is unclear. CDR3 amino acids: CASSYSVSNQPQHF. CDR3 bases: TGTGCCAGCAGTTACTCGGTGAGCAATCAGCCCCAGCATTTT.